This T cell receptor (beta chain) comes out of a study of cytomegalovirus exposure and HLA in healthy donors. Study-level background: Tens of millions of unique TCR sequences came from HLA-typed donors in an early release.

The study ran its PCR with 60 Vbeta and 13 Jbeta primers. Produced via immunoSEQ multiplex PCR; TCRdb's table is partial and in-frame only. The table shows approximately 130,000 clones, with 75% occurring only once. V was pared by 7 bases and J by 2 bases, with 13 bases between. CDR3 size: 14 residues. Germline values: CDR1 LNHNV, CDR2 YYDKDF (reference sequence). Of note for this clone: Its antigen is not known.

Study outcomes and limitations: The authors assumed roughly uniform sequencing depth across donors for presence/absence analyses.

V usage is TRBV15 and J usage is TRBJ2-3; TRBD2 might be the D (5 bases). Sequenced sample: PBMCs. The TCR sequence derives from a young man in good health and CMV-seronegative. This CDR3 is CATTPGLFTDTQYF. CDR3 nucleotide sequence: TGTGCCACCACGCCCGGACTCTTCACAGATACGCAGTATTTT.